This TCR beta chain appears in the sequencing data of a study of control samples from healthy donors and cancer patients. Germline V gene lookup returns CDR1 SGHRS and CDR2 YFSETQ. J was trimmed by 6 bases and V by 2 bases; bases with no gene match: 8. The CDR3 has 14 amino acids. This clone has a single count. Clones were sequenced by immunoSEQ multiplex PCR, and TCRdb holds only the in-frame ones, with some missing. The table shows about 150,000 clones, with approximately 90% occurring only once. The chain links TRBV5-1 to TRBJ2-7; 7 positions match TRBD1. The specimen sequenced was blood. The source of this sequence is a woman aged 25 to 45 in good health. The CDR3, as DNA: TGCGCCAGCAGCTTACAGGGGAGTCTAGGCGAGCAGTACTTC. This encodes CASSLQGSLGEQYF.